The 18 T cell receptor beta chains reported below all come from one sample, sequenced in a study of cytomegalovirus exposure and HLA in healthy donors. 13 Jbeta primers and 60 Vbeta primers were used for the PCR. Profiled with immunoSEQ multiplex PCR; TCRdb holds only in-frame clones, not every one. The sample consists of roughly 150,000 clones, around 72% of them appearing once. Sequencing input: PBMCs. The receptor source for this set is a man in his forties or fifties in good health and CMV-seronegative.

V gene TRBV19 combines with J gene TRBJ2-7, with 13 bases aligning to TRBD2. The CDR3 is 16 residues long. Trimming took 5 bases from V and 6 from J; bases not matched to a gene: 10. Per germline, CDR1 LNHDA and CDR2 SQIVND (reference sequence). In DNA form, the CDR3 reads TGTGCCAGTAGTGAACAACTAGCGGGAGGGCCTATCGAGCAGTACTTC. It translates to CASSEQLAGGPIEQYF.

The rearrangement joins TRBV15 to TRBJ2-7; 7 bases fit TRBD1. J lost 0 bases, V lost 5 bases, and 7 bases had no gene match. The CDR3 is 15 amino acids. Looked up from germline, CDR1 is LNHNV and CDR2 is YYDKDF (reference sequence). This CDR3 reads CATSFLTGTSYEQYF. For the CDR3, the DNA is TGTGCCACCAGCTTCCTGACAGGGACCTCCTACGAGCAGTACTTC.

The CDR3 sequence: CASSPRDMGKLFF. In DNA, the CDR3 is TGTGCCAGCAGCCCCCGGGACATGGGAAAACTGTTTTTT. The chain carries TRBV9 and TRBJ1-4, with D possibly TRBD1 on 6 matching bases. With 4 bases removed from V and 10 bases from J, the gap between germline ends came to 14 bases. Looked up from germline, CDR1 is SGDLS and CDR2 is YYNGEE. CDR3 size: 13 residues.

As DNA, the CDR3 is TGCGCTACGCGGGGACAGGGGACCAATGAGCAGTTCTTC. It is translated as CATRGQGTNEQFF. The chain joins TRBV5-1 to TRBJ2-1; 10 bases are shared with TRBD1. The CDR3 is 13 residues long. CDR1 is SGHRS and CDR2 is YFSETQ in the germline V gene.

This clone has more than one count but fewer than ten. CDR3 in DNA: TGTGCCAGCAGTGATGCGGGCCACACCGGGGAGCTGTTTTTT. Encoded protein: CASSDAGHTGELFF. This sequence joins TRBV2 and TRBJ2-2; maybe TRBD2 (5 bases). The V end was cut by 3 bases, the J end by 3 bases, with 8 bases between. The CDR3 runs to 14 residues. Germline loops: CDR1 SNHLY, CDR2 FYNNEI.

The rearrangement joins TRBV19 to TRBJ2-2; 11 bases fit TRBD2. The CDR3 spans 20 residues. V was pared by 5 bases and J by 1 base, with 15 bases of the junction left unmatched. The germline CDR1 and CDR2 sequences are LNHDA and SQIVND (reference sequence). In DNA form, the CDR3 reads TGTGCCAGTAGTCCCCTGTGGGTAGCGGGAGGGCCCCAGAACACCGGGGAGCTGTTTTTT. Its translation: CASSPLWVAGGPQNTGELFF.

The V gene is TRBV6-5, the J gene TRBJ1-2; TRBD1 agrees at 8 bases. Germline V CDR1 and CDR2: MNHEY, SVGAGI. V lost 6 bases and J lost 4; bases outside the gene matches: 10. This CDR3 region has 15 residues. CDR3 nucleotides: TGTGCCAGCAGACTTCAGGGGGCAGGGGCCTATGGCTACACCTTC. Translated: CASRLQGAGAYGYTF.

V is TRBV27 and J is TRBJ2-2; 11 nucleotides agree with TRBD1. The CDR3 covers 15 residues. The J segment lost 4 bases and the V segment lost 5 bases, leaving 3 bases of the junction unmatched. Germline V lookup: CDR1 MNHEY, CDR2 SMNVEV (reference sequence). The CDR3 loop reads CASSRTGGLTGELFF. CDR3 in DNA: TGTGCCAGCAGTCGGACAGGGGGCCTCACCGGGGAGCTGTTTTTT.

The rearrangement joins TRBV2 to TRBJ1-4; the match to TRBD1 covers 8 bases. This CDR3 region has 13 residues. Trimming cost V 11 bases and J 5 bases; bases outside gene matches: 7. The germline gives CDR1 SNHLY, CDR2 FYNNEI. This chain's CDR3 is CAGKTGENEKLFF. Here the CDR3 DNA reads TGTGCCGGCAAGACAGGGGAAAATGAAAAACTGTTTTTT.

The gene calls are TRBV2 and TRBJ2-7, with D possibly being TRBD2 (6 bases). The CDR3 loop spans 13 amino acids. Germline values: CDR1 SNHLY, CDR2 FYNNEI. Trimming pared 11 bases from V and 2 bases from J, leaving 16 bases between. CDR3 amino acids: CALRGGTTYEQYF. The CDR3 coding sequence is TGTGCCTTACGGGGCGGGACCACCTACGAGCAGTACTTC. Looking up the rest from reference TRBV2 and TRBJ2-7 gives the full variable domain: EPEVTQTPSHQVTQMGQEVILRCVPISNHLYFYWYRQILGQKVEFLVSFYNNEISEKSEIFDDQFSVERPDGSNFTLKIRSTKLEDSAMYFCALRGGTTYEQYFGPGTRLTVT.

This chain connects TRBV14 to TRBJ2-5; D is possibly TRBD1 (5 bases). This CDR3 spans 14 amino acids. V gave up 1 base and J gave up 2 bases, with 8 bases separating them. Germline V gives CDR1 SGHDN, CDR2 FVKESK. The CDR3 sequence: CASSQVAGQETQYF. The CDR3 DNA is TGTGCCAGCAGCCAAGTTGCAGGGCAAGAGACCCAGTACTTC.

The chain joins TRBV6-5 to TRBJ2-1; D is unclear. V lost 2 bases to trimming and J lost 6 bases, with 8 bases between them. Germline CDR1 reads MNHEY; CDR2 reads SVGAGI. The CDR3 totals 13 residues. CDR3 sequence (DNA): TGTGCCAGCAGTTACAGCGCTCTCAATGAGCAGTTCTTC. Protein: CASSYSALNEQFF.

This clone appeared a few times. This sequence joins TRBV9 and TRBJ2-1; 9 bases align to TRBD2. Germline V gene data show CDR1 as SGDLS and CDR2 as YYNGEE. CDR3 size: 20 residues. Trimming at V came to 4 bases and at J to 0 bases, leaving 17 bases not matched to a gene. CDR3 loop: CASSPRPGSSGGGSYNEQFF. CDR3 nucleotide sequence: TGTGCCAGCAGCCCCCGGCCGGGTAGTAGCGGGGGCGGCTCCTACAATGAGCAGTTCTTC.

A few counts support this clone. The V gene is TRBV28, the J gene TRBJ1-4, with a possible D match to TRBD1 (5 bases). V lost 5 bases, J lost 4 bases, and 14 bases lay in between. Per the germline V gene, CDR1 is MDHEN and CDR2 is SYDVKM. The length of the CDR3 is 15 residues. The CDR3 DNA sequence: TGTGCCAGCAGTGACCCGGACATTAGTAATGAAAAACTGTTTTTT. Translated: CASSDPDISNEKLFF.

The V call is TRBV14, the J call TRBJ1-1; the match to TRBD1 covers 9 bases. The length of the CDR3 is 16 residues. J lost 0 bases, V lost 6 bases, and 8 bases had no gene match. Germline CDR1 is SGHDN and CDR2 is FVKESK. The CDR3 nucleotides read TGTGCCAGCAGACGGGACAGGGAGGGTTTGAACACTGAAGCTTTCTTT. Amino acids: CASRRDREGLNTEAFF.

The chain uses TRBV7-9 and TRBJ1-2; no definite D call. Germline V gene lookup returns CDR1 SEHNR and CDR2 FQNEAQ (reference sequence). V was shortened by 1 base and J by 3 bases, with 15 bases between the two germline ends. This CDR3 has 16 amino acids. Here the CDR3 DNA reads TGTGCCAGCAGCTTAGACTCCGGGATTTTGTACTATGGCTACACCTTC. It encodes CASSLDSGILYYGYTF.

The chain combines TRBV6-5 with TRBJ1-1; perhaps TRBD1 as D (5 bases). V was trimmed by 0 bases and J by 1 base, leaving 9 bases between them. The CDR3 sequence is 15 residues long. Germline CDR1 is MNHEY and CDR2 is SVGAGI. The CDR3 region has the DNA TGTGCCAGCAGTTACTCGAGTCAGGGGAACACTGAAGCTTTCTTT. This translates into CASSYSSQGNTEAFF.

The chain links TRBV19 to TRBJ1-2, with TRBD1 identical over 7 bases. CDR3 size: 14 residues. The trim removed 4 bases at V and 3 bases at J, leaving 5 bases unmatched. Germline V gene lookup returns CDR1 LNHDA and CDR2 SQIVND (reference sequence). CDR3 protein: CASSTGQDHYGYTF. The CDR3 nucleotides read TGTGCCAGTAGTACCGGACAGGATCACTATGGCTACACCTTC.